The T cell receptor (beta chain) under discussion was sequenced for a study of OX40 agonist ivuxolimab in advanced cancers. Study context: A male proportion of over 75% was recorded, with mean age 60 years and range 23 to 79.

Findings and caveats of the study: CD4+ T cells averaged fewer expanded clones than CD8+ T cells. No determination was made of the antigen specificity of the expanded peripheral T cells.

Here immunoSEQ multiplex PCR was the method, and the copy in TCRdb shows in-frame clones only, minus some. Of under 55,000 clones in the sample, around 85% are singletons; the top ten hold roughly 6.7%. Comment on this clone: The antigen is not known.

The V end was cut by 8 bases, the J end by 4 bases, with 10 bases between. This CDR3 comprises 12 residues. The germline V gene has CDR1 ENHRY and CDR2 SYGVKD. This TCR was sampled from an adult with an advanced solid tumor such as melanoma, head and neck, liver or kidney cancer. Sequenced here: CD4+ or CD8+ T cells sorted from blood, sampled in a trial of the OX40 agonist ivuxolimab. V and J are TRBV10-3 and TRBJ2-3; D is unclear. The CDR3 is CAIASLADTQYF. CDR3 nucleotides: TGTGCCATCGCTTCATTAGCAGATACGCAGTATTTT.